This is a list of T cell receptor beta chains from one sample in a study of cytomegalovirus exposure and HLA in healthy donors. Clones were sequenced by immunoSEQ multiplex PCR, and TCRdb holds only the in-frame ones, with some missing. The data show 90,000 to 150,000 clones, about three quarters seen once. Sample: PBMCs. These receptors were taken from a woman aged 25 to 45 in good health and CMV-seropositive. Each CDR3 is given with its conserved first and last residue. Each record gives: V gene, clone size, J gene, D gene, CDR3 protein, CDR3 DNA. A D gene is named only where the DNA matches it firmly. Rows give clone size only sometimes, using once, few, many, or a class for an expanded clone.

v_gene: TRBV5-1; abundance: NA; j_gene: TRBJ1-2; d_gene: TRBD1; CDR3aa: CASSYNGQGADGYTF; CDR3nt: TGCGCCAGCAGCTACAATGGACAGGGGGCCGATGGCTACACCTTC
v_gene: TRBV9; abundance: NA; j_gene: TRBJ2-3; d_gene: TRBD2; CDR3aa: CASSPLAGATDTQYF; CDR3nt: TGTGCCAGCAGCCCCCTAGCGGGGGCCACAGATACGCAGTATTTT
v_gene: TRBV6-5; abundance: NA; j_gene: TRBJ1-2; d_gene: NA; CDR3aa: CASRDLDHGYTF; CDR3nt: TGTGCCAGCAGGGACTTGGACCATGGCTACACCTTC
v_gene: TRBV29-1; abundance: few; j_gene: TRBJ1-2; d_gene: NA; CDR3aa: CSVHGTLYGYTF; CDR3nt: TGCAGCGTGCACGGGACACTCTATGGCTACACCTTC
v_gene: TRBV4-2; abundance: NA; j_gene: TRBJ2-1; d_gene: NA; CDR3aa: CASSQDVASEQFF; CDR3nt: TGTGCCAGCAGCCAAGATGTGGCCTCTGAGCAGTTCTTC
v_gene: TRBV5-6; abundance: NA; j_gene: TRBJ1-5; d_gene: NA; CDR3aa: CASSLGGDQPQHF; CDR3nt: TGTGCCAGCAGCTTGGGGGGAGATCAGCCCCAGCATTTT
v_gene: TRBV27; abundance: NA; j_gene: TRBJ1-5; d_gene: NA; CDR3aa: CASSPPGNQPQHF; CDR3nt: TGTGCCAGCAGTCCCCCAGGCAATCAGCCCCAGCATTTT
v_gene: TRBV5-5; abundance: NA; j_gene: TRBJ1-2; d_gene: TRBD1; CDR3aa: CASSYSTGLNYGYTF; CDR3nt: TGTGCCAGCAGCTACTCGACAGGGCTGAACTATGGCTACACCTTC
v_gene: TRBV2; abundance: NA; j_gene: TRBJ1-4; d_gene: NA; CDR3aa: CASSEFGGDNEKLFF; CDR3nt: TGTGCCAGCAGTGAATTTGGGGGGGATAATGAAAAACTGTTTTTT
v_gene: TRBV14; abundance: NA; j_gene: TRBJ1-2; d_gene: TRBD1; CDR3aa: CASSPRQGVGYTF; CDR3nt: TGTGCCAGCAGCCCTAGACAGGGTGTTGGCTACACCTTC
v_gene: TRBV15; abundance: once; j_gene: TRBJ2-7; d_gene: NA; CDR3aa: CATSRGADYSYEQYF; CDR3nt: TGTGCCACCAGCAGAGGTGCGGACTACTCCTACGAGCAGTACTTC
v_gene: TRBV9; abundance: once; j_gene: TRBJ1-2; d_gene: NA; CDR3aa: CASTPPGGGYTF; CDR3nt: TGTGCCAGCACCCCGCCGGGGGGAGGCTACACCTTC
v_gene: TRBV7-9; abundance: NA; j_gene: TRBJ2-3; d_gene: NA; CDR3aa: CASSFATGVKDTQYF; CDR3nt: TGTGCCAGCAGCTTTGCCACAGGAGTAAAAGATACGCAGTATTTT
v_gene: TRBV9; abundance: NA; j_gene: TRBJ1-1; d_gene: NA; CDR3aa: CASSSLPNTEAFF; CDR3nt: TGTGCCAGCTCTTCTCTACCGAACACTGAAGCTTTCTTT
v_gene: TRBV28; abundance: NA; j_gene: TRBJ2-5; d_gene: TRBD2; CDR3aa: CARSCKSGGAGETQYF; CDR3nt: TGTGCCAGGAGTTGTAAAAGCGGGGGGGCCGGAGAGACCCAGTACTTC
v_gene: TRBV5-5; abundance: NA; j_gene: TRBJ2-7; d_gene: TRBD1; CDR3aa: CASSKTGVDDEQYF; CDR3nt: TGTGCCAGCAGCAAGACAGGGGTGGATGACGAGCAGTACTTC
v_gene: TRBV11-3; abundance: NA; j_gene: TRBJ1-2; d_gene: NA; CDR3aa: CASSPGVRGDYGYTF; CDR3nt: TGTGCCAGCAGCCCAGGAGTCCGGGGTGACTATGGCTACACCTTC
v_gene: TRBV11-3; abundance: NA; j_gene: TRBJ2-1; d_gene: NA; CDR3aa: CASSPGGRDNEQFF; CDR3nt: TGTGCCAGCAGCCCGGGGGGCCGGGACAATGAGCAGTTCTTC
v_gene: TRBV5-1; abundance: NA; j_gene: TRBJ2-5; d_gene: NA; CDR3aa: CASSLAFGGPQETQYF; CDR3nt: TGCGCCAGCAGCTTGGCCTTCGGGGGGCCCCAAGAGACCCAGTACTTC
v_gene: TRBV6-5; abundance: NA; j_gene: TRBJ2-1; d_gene: TRBD2; CDR3aa: CASSWGGFNEQFF; CDR3nt: TGTGCCAGCAGTTGGGGGGGGTTCAATGAGCAGTTCTTC
v_gene: TRBV4-3; abundance: once; j_gene: TRBJ1-4; d_gene: NA; CDR3aa: CASSQEGRGWTNEKLFF; CDR3nt: TGCGCCAGCAGCCAAGAGGGGCGGGGGTGGACTAATGAAAAACTGTTTTTT
v_gene: TRBV2; abundance: few; j_gene: TRBJ1-2; d_gene: NA; CDR3aa: CASSEAPGAPYGYTF; CDR3nt: TGTGCCAGCAGTGAAGCGCCAGGGGCCCCCTATGGCTACACCTTC
v_gene: TRBV5-6; abundance: NA; j_gene: TRBJ2-3; d_gene: NA; CDR3aa: CASSSQGQDTQYF; CDR3nt: TGTGCCAGCAGCTCCCAGGGTCAAGATACGCAGTATTTT